The 14 T cell receptor beta chains reported below all come from one sample, sequenced in a study of blood T cell repertoires in COVID-19. Assay: immunoSEQ multiplex PCR; the TCRdb copy retains only in-frame clones and omits some. The repertoire includes more than 250,000 clones, nearly 85% of them detected once, and 8% to 9.5% sits in the top ten. Sequencing used peripheral blood. These receptors originate from a human donor in a cohort sampled during active COVID-19.

The rearrangement joins TRBV29-1 to TRBJ2-1; 9 bases are shared with TRBD2. Germline V gene sequence: CDR1 SQVTM, CDR2 ANQGSEA. CDR3 length: 13 residues. After removal of 5 bases from V and 5 bases from J, the junction contained 4 bases not matched to a gene. The CDR3 nucleotides are TGCAGCGTTAGCGGGAGGCTCCACAATGAGCAGTTCTTC. As protein: CSVSGRLHNEQFF.

This chain uses TRBV12-3 or TRBV12-4 with TRBJ2-3; weak D call: TRBD2 (6 bases). The germline V and J ends were trimmed by 7 bases and 6 bases, with 11 bases remaining between them. CDR3 size: 12 residues. CDR3 nucleotides: TGTGCCAGCACGGACTATGGGGATACGCAGTATTTT. Translating it yields CASTDYGDTQYF.

The chain has TRBV19 and TRBJ1-5, with D uncertain. Looked up from germline, CDR1 is LNHDA and CDR2 is SQIVND (reference sequence). The CDR3 totals 15 residues. Trimming stripped 7 bases from V and 0 bases from J, with 13 bases between. The CDR3 bases are TGTGCCAGTACCCCGGGGTTCTATAGCAATCAGCCCCAGCATTTT. Translating it yields CASTPGFYSNQPQHF.

V is TRBV9 and J is TRBJ1-2; D uncertain. Per germline, CDR1 SGDLS and CDR2 YYNGEE. The CDR3 is 14 amino acids. The V and J ends lost 0 bases and 1 base respectively, with 7 bases between them. The CDR3 sequence is CASSVAPDNYGYTF. Written as DNA, the CDR3 is TGTGCCAGCAGCGTAGCACCAGATAACTATGGCTACACCTTC. The full variable domain, in which reference TRBV9 and TRBJ1-2 provide the parts outside the CDR3, is DSGVTQTPKHLITATGQRVTLRCSPRSGDLSVYWYQQSLDQGLQFLIQYYNGEERAKGNILERFSAQQFPDLHSELNLSSLELGDSALYFCASSVAPDNYGYTFGSGTRLTVV.

This chain joins TRBV6-5 and TRBJ1-2, with a weak D call TRBD1 (5 bases). Trimming shortened V by 1 base and J by 0 bases, and 9 bases separated the two germline ends. The germline CDR1 and CDR2 sequences are MNHEY and SVGAGI. CDR3 length equals 15 residues. CDR3 DNA sequence: TGTGCCAGCAGTTACTTGGACACACCTAACTATGGCTACACCTTC. This encodes CASSYLDTPNYGYTF.

The CDR3 bases are TGTGCCAGCTCATCCCGGCAGGGGGATATCATGAACACTGAAGCTTTCTTT. Protein: CASSSRQGDIMNTEAFF. This chain uses TRBV18 with TRBJ1-1; 7 nucleotides agree with TRBD1. Trimming took 5 bases from V and 0 from J; bases not matched to a gene: 12. The CDR3 runs 17 residues. Germline values: CDR1 KGHSH, CDR2 LQKENI.

This clone was found a few times. The rearrangement joins TRBV9 to TRBJ2-3, with 7 nucleotides matching TRBD1. Trimming at V came to 3 bases and at J to 0 bases, leaving 1 base not matched to a gene. Per the germline V gene, CDR1 is SGDLS and CDR2 is YYNGEE. CDR3 length equals 14 residues. CDR3 amino acids: CASSAGQSTDTQYF. The CDR3 DNA is TGTGCCAGCAGCGCGGGACAGAGCACAGATACGCAGTATTTT.

The gene calls are TRBV7-6 and TRBJ2-3; 7 positions agree with TRBD2. CDR3 length: 16 amino acids. V was pared by 4 bases and J by 1 base, with 8 bases of the junction left unmatched. Germline CDR1 SGHVS, CDR2 FNYEAQ. The CDR3: CASSWDYLTRTDTQYF. The DNA of the CDR3 is TGTGCCAGCAGCTGGGACTACCTGACACGCACAGATACGCAGTATTTT.

This clone turned up a few times. The J gene is TRBJ1-2, the V gene TRBV5-8, with 8 bases lining up with TRBD1. Germline CDR1 is SGHTS and CDR2 is YDEGEE. The CDR3 length is 13 residues. The V gene end was trimmed by 4 bases and the J gene end by 8 bases; junction bases not matched to a gene: 7. Here the CDR3 DNA reads TGTGCCAGCAGCCCATGGACAGGGAAAGGCTACACCTTC. Its translation is CASSPWTGKGYTF. The whole variable domain, filled in from reference TRBV5-8 and TRBJ1-2, reads EAGVTQSPTHLIKTRGQQATLRCSPISGHTSVYWYQQALGLGLQFLLWYDEGEERNRGNFPPRFSGRQFPNYSSELNVNALELEDSALYLCASSPWTGKGYTFGSGTRLTVV.

This clone appeared a single time. The chain is built from TRBV29-1 and TRBJ1-2, with 9 bases aligning to TRBD1. Germline CDR1 SQVTM, CDR2 ANQGSEA. The ends lost 2 bases at V and 3 bases at J; junction bases unmatched: 10. The CDR3 runs to 16 residues. CDR3 sequence (DNA): TGCAGCGTTGAATATGACAGGGGGTTTTTGTACTATGGCTACACCTTC. Translating gives CSVEYDRGFLYYGYTF.

This chain joins TRBV5-1 and TRBJ2-1; 8 nucleotides match TRBD2. Germline CDR1 and CDR2: SGHRS and YFSETQ. V gave up 0 bases and J gave up 10 bases; unmatched junction bases: 9. CDR3 length equals 15 residues. The CDR3 loop reads CASSLEWNGGDEQFF. The CDR3 nucleotides are TGCGCCAGCAGCTTGGAGTGGAACGGGGGGGACGAGCAGTTCTTC.

This chain links TRBV20-1 with TRBJ2-7, with no clear D. The CDR3 extends over 15 amino acids. The germline CDR1 and CDR2 sequences are DFQATT and SNEGSKA (reference sequence). V lost 3 bases to trimming and J lost 0 bases, with 15 bases between them. The CDR3 DNA reads as TGCAGTGCTAGTGATTGGGCAGATCCCTCCTACGAGCAGTACTTC. Translated: CSASDWADPSYEQYF.

The chain links TRBV7-9 to TRBJ2-1; D might be TRBD2 (5 bases). This CDR3 spans 15 amino acids. V was trimmed by 5 bases and J by 4 bases, leaving 15 bases between them. Germline CDR1 SEHNR, CDR2 FQNEAQ (reference sequence). The CDR3 DNA follows: TGTGCCAGCAGCCTGACTACTTGGGAATACAATGAGCAGTTCTTC. Its translation: CASSLTTWEYNEQFF. The full variable domain, in which reference TRBV7-9 and TRBJ2-1 provide the parts outside the CDR3, is DTGVSQNPRHKITKRGQNVTFRCDPISEHNRLYWYRQTLGQGPEFLTYFQNEAQLEKSRLLSDRFSAERPKGSFSTLEIQRTEQGDSAMYLCASSLTTWEYNEQFFGPGTRLTVL.

The chain recombines TRBV19 with TRBJ1-5; D is unresolved. The V gene's germline CDR1 is LNHDA and CDR2 SQIVND (reference sequence). The V end lost 6 bases, the J end lost 0 bases, and 12 bases lay between the germline ends. This CDR3 comprises 15 residues. CDR3 nucleotide sequence: TGTGCCAGTAGCTCCGCCCCGGGTAGCAATCAGCCCCAGCATTTT. Its protein product is CASSSAPGSNQPQHF.